The clone carrying this T cell receptor (beta chain) came up many times. Its antigen is as yet unknown. This specimen comes from a study of early T cells in non-severe SARS-CoV-2 infection. Background on the study: Sequencing of unsorted whole blood was done on bulk RNA, leaving chains unpaired. General study results and limits: A preference for anti-spike CD8 responses marked VDJdb matching, which missed private and CD4 specificities.

Individual cDNA molecules were tagged with unique molecular identifiers, the study reported. TCRdb re-derived calls from the 5' RACE reads in MiXCR, one entry per CDR3 protein. The sample carries approximately 35,000 distinct CDR3 sequences, 5% recorded once. Germline V CDR1 and CDR2: SGHVS, FNYEAQ. The CDR3 is 14 amino acids. V was shortened by 1 base and J by 3 bases, with 7 bases between the two germline ends. The chain couples TRBV7-6 to TRBJ2-1; the D is unclear. This clonotype originated in an adult who was a healthcare worker with PCR-confirmed SARS-CoV-2 infection or an uninfected control (not recorded which). The sequenced material came from whole blood. The CDR3 DNA reads as TGTGCCAGCAGCTTAGTTGCGGACTACAATGAGCAGTTCTTC. It is translated as CASSLVADYNEQFF.